This T cell receptor (beta chain) came from a study of beta chain features in type 1 diabetes. Study-wide points: Any HLA effect on TCRB rearrangement was left unresolved by small sub-analyses. Type 1 diabetes patients had moderately but significantly shorter TCRB CDR3s in all four CD4+ subsets.

The investigators reverse transcribed all of the isolated RNA, so they sequenced expressed TCRB transcripts. The method was immunoSEQ multiplex PCR; TCRdb's version includes in-frame clones alone and lacks a portion of them. The repertoire holds approximately 170,000 clones, with 6% to 9% as singletons. V shed 8 bases, J shed 7 bases, and the junction held 7 bases outside the gene matches. Germline assignment: CDR1 MDHEN and CDR2 SYDVKM. CDR3 length: 12 amino acids. This clone was found many times. Its antigen is not identified. The clonotype originates from a man aged 18 to 35 with type 1 diabetes. What was sequenced was central memory CD4+ T cells from blood. The chain is built from TRBV28 and TRBJ2-7, with 8 bases that match TRBD1. CDR3 DNA sequence: TGTGCCAGCGGCTACAGGGGGAGAGAGCAGTACTTC. This sequence encodes CASGYRGREQYF.